This T cell receptor beta chain came from a study of cytomegalovirus exposure and HLA in healthy donors. This clone was observed a handful of times. It was with 60 Vbeta and 13 Jbeta primers that the PCR ran. Only in-frame clones appear in the TCRdb table, and some are missing; sequencing was by immunoSEQ multiplex PCR. The sample includes about 150,000 clones, about 80% of them seen just once. The junction had 8 bases not matched to a gene; V was cut back by 4 bases and J by 6 bases. The germline CDR1 and CDR2 sequences are LNHDA and SQIVND (reference sequence). CDR3 size: 17 residues. The specimen was PBMCs. The V gene is TRBV19, the J gene TRBJ2-1; TRBD2 agrees at 14 bases. This TCR came from a woman aged 40 to 55 in good health and CMV-seronegative. The DNA of the CDR3 is TGTGCCAGTAGTAGGGCCCTGGGACTAGCGGGAGTCAATGAGCAGTTCTTC. Translation: CASSRALGLAGVNEQFF.